This T cell receptor (beta chain) was sequenced during a study of response to subunit inactivated influenza vaccine (dated by TCRdb to between 2018 and 2020). In the study overall: The study used deep quantitative T cell receptor repertoire profiling to track responses to a trivalent subunit inactivated influenza vaccine.

The research as a whole found: The authors proposed that each seasonal influenza vaccination may bring in only a limited number of new T cells.

V loses 5 bases, J loses 4 bases, and the germline ends lie 15 bases apart. Spanning cysteine to phenylalanine, the CDR3 consists of 14 amino acids. Only the CDR3 DNA is retained, 42 bases long and in frame from the first base. This clonotype was seen only a few times. Its antigen is unknown. No quality values exist for individual bases; no much larger clone is one base distant. Receptor amplification or capture employed RT-PCR. Sequencing relied on an Illumina HiSeq 2500. The raw public reads went through TCRdb reprocessing: fastp at Q25, MiXCR clone calling, in-frame beta chains kept. Here each entry gathers all rows of one CDR3 protein and keeps the most common genes and DNA. Across this sample there are about 190,000 distinct CDR3 sequences, with about 15% seen only once. The ten largest clonotypes hold roughly 26% of the sample.

The starting material was CD8+ T cells sorted from PBMCs, obtained about 5 days after vaccination. This receptor was obtained from a man over 45 who received an inactivated influenza vaccine. Donor details come from another sample of the same person, matched by shared clones. The chain was built from TRBV12-3 or TRBV12-4 and TRBJ2-7; matching of 5 bases hints at TRBD2 as the D gene. The nucleotides read TGTGCCAGCAGTAACCGGGAATTCTCTTACGAGCAGTACTTC. Translated, it gives CASSNREFSYEQYF.